This T cell receptor beta chain came from a study of blood T cell repertoires in COVID-19. The CDR3 is 15 amino acids. Germline V gene sequence: CDR1 KGHDR, CDR2 SFDVKD. The junction had 6 bases not matched to a gene; V was cut back by 5 bases and J by 3 bases. The table came from immunoSEQ multiplex PCR; TCRdb's copy has only in-frame clones and leaves some out. The sample has hundreds of thousands of clones, around nine tenths seen once. The sample taken for sequencing was peripheral blood. The chain uses TRBV24-1 and TRBJ1-5, with 7 bases identical to TRBD1. The TCR originated in a man aged 40-49 years with acute or convalescent COVID-19. CDR3 residues: CATSVGGGPNQPQHF. The DNA of the CDR3 is TGTGCCACCAGTGTAGGAGGGGGCCCCAATCAGCCCCAGCATTTT.